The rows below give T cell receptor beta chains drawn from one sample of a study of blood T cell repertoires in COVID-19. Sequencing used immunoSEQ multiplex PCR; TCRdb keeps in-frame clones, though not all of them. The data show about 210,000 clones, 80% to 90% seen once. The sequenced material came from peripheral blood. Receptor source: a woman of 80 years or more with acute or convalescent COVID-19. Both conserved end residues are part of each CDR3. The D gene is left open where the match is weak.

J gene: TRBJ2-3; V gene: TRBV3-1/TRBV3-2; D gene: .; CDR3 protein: CASSQDLGAGGDTQYF
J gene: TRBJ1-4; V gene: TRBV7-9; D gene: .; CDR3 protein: CASSLGARGSNEKLFF
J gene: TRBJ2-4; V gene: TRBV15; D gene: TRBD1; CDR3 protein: CATSRGTAQAKNIQYF
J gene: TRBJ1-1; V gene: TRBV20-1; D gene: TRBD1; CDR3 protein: CSASLGAGGVAAFF
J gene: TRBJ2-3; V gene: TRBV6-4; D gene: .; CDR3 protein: CASSDRVQDTQYF
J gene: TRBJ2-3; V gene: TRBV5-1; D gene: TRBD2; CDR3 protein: CASKRTASGVDTQYF
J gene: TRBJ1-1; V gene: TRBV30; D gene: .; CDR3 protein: CAWTPLDWVNTEAFF
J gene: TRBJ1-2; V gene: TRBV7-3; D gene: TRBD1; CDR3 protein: CAGYSTGLCGYTF
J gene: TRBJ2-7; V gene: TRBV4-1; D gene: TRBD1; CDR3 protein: CASSQAYLQGAPYEQYF
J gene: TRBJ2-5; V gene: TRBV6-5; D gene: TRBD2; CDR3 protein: CASSYSGLATPKTQYF
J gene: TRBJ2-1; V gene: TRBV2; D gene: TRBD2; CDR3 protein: CASSKYSGRASNEQFF